This entry lists 30 T cell receptor beta chains sequenced from one sample in a study of tumour-infiltrating T cells in Burkitt lymphoma. The data were produced by immunoSEQ multiplex PCR, yet TCRdb's version contains in-frame clones alone and is incomplete. The sample lists over 750 clones, around three quarters occurring once. The sequenced sample consisted of tumor tissue. Receptors were obtained from a human donor with Burkitt lymphoma.

As regards this clone: Mismatch with germline at one junction end may stem from a read error. Other DNA sequences from this sample encode an identical CDR3 as well. J is TRBJ2-3 and V is TRBV7-9; 9 nucleotides agree with TRBD2. Germline V gene data show CDR1 as SEHNR and CDR2 as FQNEAQ (reference sequence). The CDR3 has 16 residues. The CDR3 DNA sequence: TGTGCCAGCAGTTTAGAATTAGCGGGGGACACAGATACGCAGTATTTT. This codes for CASSLELAGDTDTQYF.

The chain uses TRBV7-3 and TRBJ2-2, with D perhaps TRBD1 (6 bases). V gave up 2 bases and J gave up 3 bases, with 16 bases separating them. The V gene's germline CDR1 is SGHTA and CDR2 FQGTGA. This CDR3 region has 17 residues. The CDR3 DNA reads as TGTGCCAGCAGCTTATGGCCACAGGGTCGGTACACCGGGGAGCTGTTTTTT. It yields the protein CASSLWPQGRYTGELFF.

The V call is TRBV4-3, the J call TRBJ2-3; the D gene is possibly TRBD2 (7 bases). The CDR3 covers 17 residues. The ends were cut back, 0 bases at V and 1 base at J, with 14 bases in the middle. The V gene's germline CDR1 is LGHNA and CDR2 YSLEER. The CDR3: CASSQDAAGARTDTQYF. In DNA, the CDR3 is TGCGCCAGCAGCCAAGATGCTGCGGGGGCCCGCACAGATACGCAGTATTTT.

V gene TRBV7-9 combines with J gene TRBJ2-7; 7 positions match TRBD1. V shed 1 base and J 5 bases; nucleotides not matched to a gene: 8. The CDR3 runs 15 residues. The germline V gene encodes CDR1 SEHNR and CDR2 FQNEAQ (reference sequence). The DNA of the CDR3 is TGTGCCAGCAGCTTAGGGCACAGGGGTACCGACGAGCAGTACTTC. It is translated as CASSLGHRGTDEQYF.

The chain employs TRBV6-5 and TRBJ2-7, with 9 bases that match TRBD1. The CDR3 is 15 residues long. Germline V CDR1 and CDR2: MNHEY, SVGAGI. V lost 8 bases and J lost 7; bases outside the gene matches: 15. For the CDR3, the DNA is TGTGCCAGCTATCGGACGGGACAGGGTCGTTTTGAGCAGTACTTC. As protein: CASYRTGQGRFEQYF.

Of note for this clone: A read error may produce the germline difference seen at one junction end. Additional DNA sequences in this sample encode the identical CDR3. This chain uses TRBV5-1 with TRBJ2-5; 8 nucleotides match TRBD2. CDR3 length: 16 residues. Germline CDR1 is SGHRS and CDR2 is YFSETQ. The CDR3 sequence: CASSGSGMLIQETQYF. The CDR3 DNA sequence: TGCGCCAGCAGCGGTAGCGGGATGCTAATCCAAGAGACTCAGTACTTC.

This clone occurred a few times. J is TRBJ2-2 and V is TRBV27; tentative D call: TRBD2 (5 bases). Per the germline V gene, CDR1 is MNHEY and CDR2 is SMNVEV (reference sequence). V lost 6 bases to trimming and J lost 0 bases, with 14 bases between them. The CDR3 sequence is 16 residues long. The CDR3 DNA follows: TGTGCCAGCAGAACATTCAGCGGTACGAACACCGGGGAGCTGTTTTTT. It translates to CASRTFSGTNTGELFF.

V gene TRBV7-2 combines with J gene TRBJ1-1; no firm D call. The CDR3 loop spans 13 amino acids. Per the germline V gene, CDR1 is SGHTA and CDR2 is FQGNSA. V gave up 2 bases and J gave up 1 base, with 5 bases separating them. CDR3 bases: TGTGCCAGCAGCTTAAATAGGAACACTGAAGCTTTCTTT. This encodes CASSLNRNTEAFF.

The rearrangement uses TRBV9 and TRBJ2-2; the match to TRBD1 covers 10 bases. The trim removed 0 bases at V and 4 bases at J, leaving 3 bases unmatched. Germline CDR1 SGDLS, CDR2 YYNGEE. There are 16 residues in the CDR3. In DNA form, the CDR3 reads TGTGCCAGCAGCGTAGTGACAGGGGGCGCCACCGGGGAGCTGTTTTTT. Translated: CASSVVTGGATGELFF.

The chain carries TRBV11-2 and TRBJ1-4; possible D gene TRBD1, 6 bases. Germline-derived CDR1 and CDR2 are SGHAT and FQNNGV. The CDR3 has 18 amino acids. Trimming removed 1 base at V and 0 bases at J, with 15 bases between. DNA of the CDR3: TGTGCCAGCAGCTTAGGGGGCCCAGGGGTTGCAACTAATGAAAAACTGTTTTTT. It translates to CASSLGGPGVATNEKLFF.

The chain employs TRBV4-3 and TRBJ2-7; 8 bases are shared with TRBD2. Germline CDR1 LGHNA, CDR2 YSLEER. CDR3 length: 15 amino acids. With 1 base clipped from V and 3 bases from J, the junction kept 5 bases outside the gene matches. The CDR3 here is CASSQAAGVIYEQYF. The CDR3, as DNA: TGCGCCAGCAGCCAAGCAGCGGGAGTTATCTACGAGCAGTACTTC.

This clone appeared a few times. This chain links TRBV19 with TRBJ1-1; D gene uncertain. CDR1 LNHDA and CDR2 SQIVND come from the germline V gene (reference sequence). Deletions cut 6 bases from V and 3 bases from J, with 11 bases between. The CDR3 length is 13 residues. The CDR3 spells CASRVGMDTEAFF. CDR3 coding DNA: TGTGCCAGTAGGGTCGGGATGGACACTGAAGCTTTCTTT.

The V gene is TRBV11-2, the J gene TRBJ2-7, with TRBD1 matching 7 bases. The length of the CDR3 is 14 residues. CDR1 SGHAT and CDR2 FQNNGV come from the germline V gene. V gave up 5 bases and J gave up 6 bases; unmatched junction bases: 10. The CDR3 loop reads CASSPLTGPGEQYF. As DNA, the CDR3 is TGTGCCAGCAGCCCGCTGACAGGGCCCGGCGAGCAGTACTTC.

This clone has just a few counts. This rearrangement joins TRBV14 to TRBJ2-3, with D possibly being TRBD1 (6 bases). CDR3 length equals 14 residues. Germline CDR1 is SGHDN and CDR2 is FVKESK. Trimming cost V 4 bases and J 2 bases, with 10 bases left between them. CDR3 in amino acids: CASSPTGTTDTQYF. CDR3 DNA: TGTGCCAGCAGCCCTACAGGGACCACAGATACGCAGTATTTT.

This chain links TRBV5-1 with TRBJ2-1; no clear D gene. Per germline, CDR1 SGHRS and CDR2 YFSETQ. The ends were cut back, 0 bases at V and 6 bases at J, with 16 bases in the middle. The CDR3 loop spans 16 amino acids. The CDR3 sequence is CASSLEGDDTLNEQFF. The CDR3 nucleotides are TGCGCCAGCAGCTTGGAAGGCGACGACACCCTCAATGAGCAGTTCTTC.

The chain has TRBV27 and TRBJ2-7; TRBD1 might be the D (6 bases). The CDR3 is made up of 13 amino acids. The germline V gene has CDR1 MNHEY and CDR2 SMNVEV (reference sequence). Deletions cut 3 bases from V and 4 bases from J, with 10 bases between. CDR3: CASSFTGPYEQYF. The CDR3 region has the DNA TGTGCCAGCAGTTTTACAGGGCCTTACGAGCAGTACTTC.

This chain connects TRBV6-6 to TRBJ2-7, with D unresolved. The CDR3 is 13 amino acids. The germline V and J ends were trimmed by 5 bases and 0 bases, with 8 bases remaining between them. Germline V lookup: CDR1 MNHNY, CDR2 SVGAGI (reference sequence). In DNA, the CDR3 is TGTGCCAGCAGTCTATACAGCTCCTACGAGCAGTACTTC. Encoded protein: CASSLYSSYEQYF.

The CDR3 region has the DNA TGTGCCAGCAGTGGCGTGGTCGGGGCAGCAATCCTATCCTACGAGCAGTACTTC. Amino acid sequence: CASSGVVGAAILSYEQYF. This sequence joins TRBV28 and TRBJ2-7; D possibly matches TRBD1 or TRBD2 (5 bases each). V gave up 5 bases and J gave up 1 base, with 24 bases separating them. The length of the CDR3 is 18 residues. Germline assignment: CDR1 MDHEN and CDR2 SYDVKM. The whole variable domain, remainder taken from reference TRBV28 and TRBJ2-7, is DVKVTQSSRYLVKRTGEKVFLECVQDMDHENMFWYRQDPGLGLRLIYFSYDVKMKEKGDIPEGYSVSREKKERFSLILESASTNQTSMYLCASSGVVGAAILSYEQYFGPGTRLTVT.

V gene TRBV11-2 combines with J gene TRBJ2-1, with no clear D. This CDR3 comprises 13 residues. V lost 2 bases, J lost 6 bases, and 8 bases lay in between. Germline CDR1 reads SGHAT; CDR2 reads FQNNGV. The CDR3, as DNA: TGTGCCAGCAGCTTATGGATAGCCAATGAGCAGTTCTTC. Its protein product is CASSLWIANEQFF.

The gene calls are TRBV27 and TRBJ2-1; a possible D gene is TRBD1 (6 bases). The length of the CDR3 is 16 residues. The germline CDR1 and CDR2 sequences are MNHEY and SMNVEV (reference sequence). The V end lost 3 bases, the J end lost 1 base, and 13 bases lay between the germline ends. DNA for the CDR3: TGTGCCAGCAGTTTCTGGGAACAGGGATCCTACAATGAGCAGTTCTTC. Translating gives CASSFWEQGSYNEQFF.

The rearrangement links TRBV7-9 to TRBJ2-3; D gene unclear. The CDR3 runs to 14 residues. Trimming took off 3 bases at V and 2 bases at J, with 9 bases between the two ends. The V gene's germline CDR1 is SEHNR and CDR2 FQNEAQ (reference sequence). The CDR3 coding sequence is TGTGCCAGCAGCTTGGTCAGCGTCACAGATACGCAGTATTTT. This sequence encodes CASSLVSVTDTQYF.

This chain connects TRBV5-4 to TRBJ1-2, with D uncertain. V lost 0 bases, J lost 5 bases, and 8 bases lay in between. CDR3 length equals 13 residues. CDR1 SGHNT and CDR2 YYREEE come from the germline V gene (reference sequence). This CDR3 reads CASSLVPAYGYTF. DNA for the CDR3: TGTGCCAGCAGCTTGGTACCAGCTTATGGCTACACCTTC.

J is TRBJ2-5 and V is TRBV4-1, with 12 bases matching TRBD2. This CDR3 region has 16 residues. In germline, CDR1 is MGHRA, CDR2 YSYEKL. V dropped 5 bases and J dropped 5; count of bases not matched to a gene: 9. The CDR3 DNA follows: TGCGCCAGCAGCTATCCGACTAGCGGGAGAATGGAGACCCAGTACTTC. Its translation is CASSYPTSGRMETQYF.

The chain joins TRBV25-1 to TRBJ2-1, with no clear D. V shed 3 bases and J shed 8 bases, with 11 bases lying between them. The CDR3 is 13 amino acids. Germline assignment: CDR1 MGHDK and CDR2 SYGVNS. As DNA, the CDR3 is TGTGCCAGCAGTGACTACCCAGACCATGAGCAGTTCTTC. It encodes CASSDYPDHEQFF.

This sequence joins TRBV19 and TRBJ1-5; D may be TRBD1 (6 bases). This CDR3 has 14 residues. V lost 5 bases, J lost 3 bases, and 11 bases lay in between. CDR1 and CDR2 (germline): LNHDA, SQIVND (reference sequence). The CDR3 DNA follows: TGTGCCAGTAGTCCTGGGGGCTCCAATCAGCCCCAGCATTTT. It codes for CASSPGGSNQPQHF. Complete variable domain (other parts from reference TRBV19 and TRBJ1-5): DGGITQSPKYLFRKEGQNVTLSCEQNLNHDAMYWYRQDPGQGLRLIYYSQIVNDFQKGDIAEGYSVSREKKESFPLTVTSAQKNPTAFYLCASSPGGSNQPQHFGDGTRLSIL.

The CDR3 nucleotides are TGTGCCAGCAGTTCAGGGACAGGGATTGTCATCGGGGAGCTGTTTTTT. This sequence encodes CASSSGTGIVIGELFF. This sequence joins TRBV6-6 and TRBJ2-2, with TRBD1 matching over 9 bases. V was clipped by 4 bases and J by 7 bases; unmatched bases: 10. This CDR3 is built from 16 residues. In germline, CDR1 is MNHNY, CDR2 SVGAGI (reference sequence).

V usage is TRBV6-6 and J usage is TRBJ2-7, with 10 bases fitting TRBD2. The CDR3 contains 13 residues. V gave up 7 bases and J gave up 3 bases; unmatched junction bases: 3. Germline V lookup: CDR1 MNHNY, CDR2 SVGAGI (reference sequence). The CDR3 sequence is CASKREGLYEQYF. CDR3 sequence (DNA): TGTGCCAGCAAGCGGGAGGGCCTCTACGAGCAGTACTTC.

This rearrangement joins TRBV29-1 to TRBJ1-2, with 7 nucleotides matching TRBD1. The V gene end was trimmed by 7 bases and the J gene end by 8 bases; junction bases not matched to a gene: 10. The CDR3 is 12 amino acids. Looked up from germline, CDR1 is SQVTM and CDR2 is ANQGSEA. The CDR3 DNA reads as TGCAGCGCCCCTACAGGGGTGGAGGGCTACACCTTC. Its translation: CSAPTGVEGYTF.

The chain combines TRBV6-5 with TRBJ2-7; no definite D call. CDR1 is MNHEY, CDR2 SVGAGI, per germline. CDR3 size: 12 residues. Trimming left V 7 bases short and J 3 bases short, with 10 bases between. This CDR3 reads CASTDVNYEQYF. CDR3 nucleotides: TGTGCCAGCACCGACGTAAACTACGAGCAGTACTTC.

V and J are TRBV2 and TRBJ2-7; D perhaps matches TRBD2 (5 bases). Germline values: CDR1 SNHLY, CDR2 FYNNEI. V was cut by 8 bases and J by 6 bases, with 17 bases left in between. The CDR3 has 13 residues. CDR3 nucleotide sequence: TGTGCCAGCCGGACTTCTCAAGCCTCCGAGCAGTACTTC. This gives the protein CASRTSQASEQYF.